Listed here are 10 T cell receptor beta chains from one sample, sequenced in a study of beta chain features in type 1 diabetes. The authors reverse transcribed all of the isolated RNA, so sequencing captured expressed TCRB transcripts. The table came from immunoSEQ multiplex PCR; TCRdb's copy has only in-frame clones and leaves some out. The sample shows some 410,000 clones, approximately 14% of them seen only once. Sequenced material: naive CD4+ T cells from blood. The receptors here all came from a man younger than 45 in good health.

There are a few counts of this clone. The chain employs TRBV30 and TRBJ2-3; 10 nucleotides line up with TRBD2. V lost 5 bases to trimming and J lost 3 bases; unmatched junction nucleotides: 5. The germline V gene has CDR1 GTSNPN and CDR2 SVGIG (reference sequence). The CDR3 runs to 14 residues. In DNA, the CDR3 is TGTGCCTGGGGCAGCGGGAGGGGTACAGATACGCAGTATTTT. This sequence encodes CAWGSGRGTDTQYF. Looking up the rest from reference TRBV30 and TRBJ2-3 gives the full variable domain: SQTIHQWPATLVQPVGSPLSLECTVEGTSNPNLYWYRQAAGRGLQLLFYSVGIGQISSEVPQNLSASRPQDRQFILSSKKLLLSDSGFYLCAWGSGRGTDTQYFGPGTRLTVL.

The chain is built from TRBV30 and TRBJ1-1, with a weak D call TRBD1 (5 bases). The V and J ends lost 1 base and 12 bases respectively, with 15 bases between them. This CDR3 contains 12 residues. CDR1 and CDR2 from the germline V gene are GTSNPN and SVGIG (reference sequence). CDR3 nucleotides: TGTGCCTGGAGTGCTCGCCTGGGACCATCTTTCTTT. This sequence encodes CAWSARLGPSFF.

This clone has at least ten counts. The genes are TRBV7-9 and TRBJ2-3, with D maybe TRBD2 (6 bases). The V end was cut by 3 bases, the J end by 4 bases, with 11 bases between. The CDR3 covers 14 residues. Per germline, CDR1 SEHNR and CDR2 FQNEAQ (reference sequence). CDR3 in DNA: TGTGCCAGCAGCTTGACCGGGACTCCAGATACGCAGTATTTT. It codes for CASSLTGTPDTQYF. Supplemented by reference TRBV7-9 and TRBJ2-3, the full variable domain reads DTGVSQNPRHKITKRGQNVTFRCDPISEHNRLYWYRQTLGQGPEFLTYFQNEAQLEKSRLLSDRFSAERPKGSFSTLEIQRTEQGDSAMYLCASSLTGTPDTQYFGPGTRLTVL.

The table lists this clone with a few counts. The same CDR3 arises from other DNA sequences in this sample as well. The chain has TRBV29-1 and TRBJ2-3; D call uncertain. The CDR3 length is 11 residues. The V and J ends lost 4 bases and 2 bases respectively, with 4 bases between them. CDR1 and CDR2 from the germline V gene are SQVTM and ANQGSEA. CDR3 region: CSVGHTDTQYF. The CDR3 nucleotides are TGCAGCGTTGGCCACACAGATACGCAGTATTTT.

The V call is TRBV9, the J call TRBJ2-1, with D unclear. The CDR3 is made up of 10 amino acids. Per the germline V gene, CDR1 is SGDLS and CDR2 is YYNGEE. V lost 7 bases, J lost 3 bases, and 2 bases lay in between. The CDR3 bases are TGTGCCAGCGGCTACAATGAGCAGTTCTTC. It yields the protein CASGYNEQFF.

The J gene is TRBJ2-7, the V gene TRBV10-3; 7 bases map to TRBD2. V lost 6 bases and J lost 2; bases outside the gene matches: 7. Germline CDR1 ENHRY, CDR2 SYGVKD. The CDR3 has 14 residues. The CDR3 sequence: CAIRREGLPYEQYF. In nucleotides, the CDR3 is TGTGCCATCAGAAGGGAGGGACTACCCTACGAGCAGTACTTC.

This clone was counted ten times or more. The chain employs TRBV10-3 and TRBJ2-1, with D maybe TRBD1 (6 bases). This CDR3 has 14 residues. CDR1 is ENHRY, CDR2 SYGVKD, per germline. Trimming removed 3 bases from V and 10 bases from J, with 16 bases in between. CDR3 bases: TGTGCCATCAGTGACTCGGCAGGGGCGCTGGAGCAGTTCTTC. Translation gives CAISDSAGALEQFF.

The chain joins TRBV18 to TRBJ2-1; 7 bases line up with TRBD1. V trimming: 5 bases; J trimming: 5 bases; junction bases outside the gene matches: 9. This CDR3 is built from 15 residues. Germline CDR1 and CDR2: KGHSH and LQKENI. Written as DNA, the CDR3 is TGTGCCAGCTCAGATTTTGGGACAGATCACAATGAGCAGTTCTTC. Translation gives CASSDFGTDHNEQFF.

The rearrangement joins TRBV18 to TRBJ2-5; D gene uncertain. With 1 base removed from V and 3 bases from J, the gap between germline ends came to 3 bases. Germline V CDR1 and CDR2: KGHSH, LQKENI. The CDR3 has 12 amino acids. The CDR3 DNA sequence: TGTGCCAGCTCACCACAAGAAGAGACCCAGTACTTC. It is translated as CASSPQEETQYF.

V is TRBV5-1 and J is TRBJ2-2; 12 bases match TRBD2. Per the germline V gene, CDR1 is SGHRS and CDR2 is YFSETQ. This CDR3 is built from 17 residues. V lost 0 bases to trimming and J lost 3 bases; unmatched junction nucleotides: 3. The CDR3 loop reads CASSLGLAGDYTGELFF. Here the CDR3 DNA reads TGCGCCAGCAGCTTGGGACTAGCGGGAGATTACACCGGGGAGCTGTTTTTT.